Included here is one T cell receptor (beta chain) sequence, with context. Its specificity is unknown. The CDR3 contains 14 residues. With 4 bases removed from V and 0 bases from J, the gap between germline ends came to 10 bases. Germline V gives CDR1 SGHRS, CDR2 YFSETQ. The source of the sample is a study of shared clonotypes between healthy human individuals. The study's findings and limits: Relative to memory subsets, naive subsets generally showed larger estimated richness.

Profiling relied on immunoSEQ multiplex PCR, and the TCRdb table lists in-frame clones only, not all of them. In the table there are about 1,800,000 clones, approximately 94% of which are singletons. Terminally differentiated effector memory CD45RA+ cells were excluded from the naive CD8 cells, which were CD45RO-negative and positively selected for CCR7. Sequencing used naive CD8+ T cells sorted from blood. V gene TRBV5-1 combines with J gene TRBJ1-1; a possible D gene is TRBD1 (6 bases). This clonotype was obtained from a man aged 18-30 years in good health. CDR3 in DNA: TGCGCCAGCAGCGTACAGGGAGTGAACACTGAAGCTTTCTTT. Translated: CASSVQGVNTEAFF.